Each of the 32 T cell receptor beta chains below was sequenced from the same sample in a study of T cell repertoires in cytomegalovirus infection. One entry per CDR3 protein results from TCRdb running MiXCR on the reads. There are approximately 730,000 distinct CDR3 sequences in the sample; 25% to 35% occur only once, and around 12% lies in the top ten. The antigens of these receptors remain unknown. The specimen comprised cultured CD8+ T cells from PBMCs, sampled from culture after CMV antigen stimulation. These receptors were obtained from a human donor in good health (CMV status not recorded). Some clones in this sample may be carry-over from other donors' samples.

The chain has TRBV2 and TRBJ1-1; no clear D. The CDR3 is 11 amino acids. Germline CDR1 is SNHLY and CDR2 is FYNNEI. V dropped 6 bases and J dropped 11 bases, with 13 bases sitting between them. DNA of the CDR3: TGTGCCAGCAGGGTGGACGAGGACGCTTTCTTT. It yields the protein CASRVDEDAFF.

This clonotype showed up many times. The CDR3 protein is CASSSAPPTGYTF. The CDR3 DNA reads TGTGCCAGCAGCTCGGCGCCCCCCACGGGGTACACCTTC. The rearrangement links TRBV7-6 to TRBJ1-2, with D unclear. V was shortened by 4 bases and J by 11 bases, with 17 bases between the two germline ends. From germline, CDR1 is SGHVS and CDR2 FNYEAQ. The CDR3 runs to 13 residues. The full variable domain, with the rest looked up from reference TRBV7-6 and TRBJ1-2, is GAGVSQSPRYKVTKRGQDVALRCDPISGHVSLYWYRQALGQGPEFLTYFNYEAQQDKSGLPNDRFSAERPEGSISTLTIQRTEQRDSAMYRCASSSAPPTGYTFGSGTRLTVV.

This chain joins TRBV10-2 and TRBJ2-7; D might be TRBD2 (5 bases). The CDR3 loop spans 14 amino acids. Germline V gene data show CDR1 as WSHSY and CDR2 as SAAADI. The V and J ends lost 2 bases and 6 bases respectively, with 14 bases between them. CDR3 sequence (DNA): TGCGCCAGCAGTGAGCTGGAGGTCCTCGGCGAGCAGTACTTC. Residues: CASSELEVLGEQYF.

This chain connects TRBV5-1 to TRBJ2-1; 9 bases map to TRBD1. CDR1 is SGHRS, CDR2 YFSETQ, per germline. The J segment lost 7 bases and the V segment lost 0 bases, leaving 23 bases of the junction unmatched. The CDR3 is made up of 21 amino acids. The chain's CDR3 is CASSLAYFTGGRSSRGNEQFF. The CDR3 DNA reads TGCGCCAGCAGCTTGGCTTATTTCACAGGGGGCAGATCTTCTCGGGGGAATGAGCAGTTCTTC.

In its sample, this clonotype was seen many times. The chain couples TRBV7-2 to TRBJ2-1, with TRBD2 as a possible D gene (5 bases). Trimming took 4 bases from V and 2 from J, leaving 12 bases between them. Germline V gives CDR1 SGHTA, CDR2 FQGNSA. This CDR3 spans 15 amino acids. The CDR3 DNA sequence: TGTGCCAGCAGCTCCGAGGACTTGACCTACAATGAGCAGTTCTTC. Protein product: CASSSEDLTYNEQFF.

This chain links TRBV7-8 with TRBJ2-3; 13 positions match TRBD2. CDR3 length equals 19 residues. Trimming cost V 5 bases and J 3 bases; bases outside gene matches: 14. Germline loops: CDR1 SGHVS, CDR2 FQNEAQ. The CDR3 region has the DNA TGTGCCAGCAGCCACGGACTAGCGGGGGTCCTACCAGGGACAGATACGCAGTATTTT. It specifies CASSHGLAGVLPGTDTQYF.

J is TRBJ1-4 and V is TRBV29-1; 7 nucleotides agree with TRBD1. Trimming at V came to 0 bases and at J to 12 bases, leaving 7 bases not matched to a gene. The length of the CDR3 is 13 residues. Germline V CDR1 and CDR2: SQVTM, ANQGSEA. The CDR3 spells CSVEDPTGEELFF. The CDR3 nucleotides read TGCAGCGTTGAAGATCCCACAGGGGAGGAACTGTTTTTT.

This clonotype was counted only a few times. The chain links TRBV6-2 or TRBV6-3 to TRBJ2-7; D is undetermined. Germline V gives CDR1 MNHEY, CDR2 SVGEGT. The V end was cut by 8 bases, the J end by 2 bases, with 16 bases between. There are 14 residues in the CDR3. The CDR3 region has the DNA TGTGCCAGCGATACACCCCACACCACCTACGAGCAGTACTTC. It encodes CASDTPHTTYEQYF.

This clonotype was found a few times. V and J are TRBV7-9 and TRBJ2-1; perhaps TRBD1 as D (6 bases). V was shortened by 7 bases and J by 8 bases, with 18 bases between the two germline ends. Germline CDR1 reads SEHNR; CDR2 reads FQNEAQ (reference sequence). The length of the CDR3 is 14 residues. The CDR3 spells CASIGQRRDHEQFF. The CDR3 region has the DNA TGTGCCAGCATCGGACAGCGCAGGGATCATGAGCAGTTCTTC. The variable domain in full, with the rest retrieved from reference TRBV7-9 and TRBJ2-1, is DTGVSQNPRHKITKRGQNVTFRCDPISEHNRLYWYRQTLGQGPEFLTYFQNEAQLEKSRLLSDRFSAERPKGSFSTLEIQRTEQGDSAMYLCASIGQRRDHEQFFGPGTRLTVL.

The chain couples TRBV5-1 to TRBJ1-2; TRBD1 is a possible D gene (6 bases). The V end was cut by 0 bases, the J end by 4 bases, with 22 bases between. Germline V lookup: CDR1 SGHRS, CDR2 YFSETQ. This CDR3 is 18 amino acids long. The CDR3 loop is CASSLGSTGDFISYGYTF. The CDR3 DNA reads TGCGCCAGCAGCTTGGGTTCGACAGGAGACTTTATATCCTATGGCTACACCTTC.

The J gene is TRBJ2-5, the V gene TRBV2; 9 nucleotides line up with TRBD1. The CDR3 totals 15 residues. In germline, CDR1 is SNHLY, CDR2 FYNNEI. V shed 6 bases and J 5 bases; nucleotides not matched to a gene: 10. The CDR3 DNA is TGTGCCAGCAGCCCACGGGACAGGGTAGGGGAGACCCAGTACTTC. It codes for CASSPRDRVGETQYF.

The chain recombines TRBV6-8 with TRBJ1-2; a possible D gene is TRBD1 (6 bases). The CDR3 loop spans 12 amino acids. Germline-derived CDR1 and CDR2 are MNHGY and SAAAGT. Trimming removed 6 bases from V and 7 bases from J, with 12 bases in between. The CDR3 protein is CASSQGRLGYTF. DNA of the CDR3: TGTGCCAGCAGCCAGGGGAGGCTTGGCTACACCTTC.

The V call is TRBV12-3 or TRBV12-4, the J call TRBJ1-2; D gene unclear. The CDR3 is made up of 15 amino acids. V lost 1 base and J lost 4, with 13 bases in between. CDR3 coding DNA: TGTGCCAGCAGTTTAGACCCGAGGTCTACCTATGGCTACACCTTC. Translating gives CASSLDPRSTYGYTF.

V gene TRBV27 combines with J gene TRBJ1-1; TRBD1 agrees at 8 bases. The junction had 11 bases not matched to a gene; V was cut back by 1 base and J by 7 bases. Germline V lookup: CDR1 MNHEY, CDR2 SMNVEV (reference sequence). The CDR3 contains 16 residues. CDR3 in amino acids: CASSLLSQGALSEAFF. The CDR3 DNA is TGTGCCAGCAGTTTATTATCTCAGGGGGCACTTAGTGAAGCTTTCTTT.

The J gene is TRBJ2-1, the V gene TRBV10-3; the match to TRBD1 covers 10 bases. CDR1 and CDR2 (germline): ENHRY, SYGVKD. This CDR3 region has 13 residues. Trimming at V came to 8 bases and at J to 9 bases, leaving 7 bases not matched to a gene. CDR3 nucleotide sequence: TGTGCCATCCGGACAGGGGGAAGCGGTGAGCAGTTCTTC. Translation: CAIRTGGSGEQFF.

The chain uses TRBV10-3 and TRBJ2-1, with 7 bases that match TRBD2. V was clipped by 7 bases and J by 1 base; unmatched bases: 7. Germline V lookup: CDR1 ENHRY, CDR2 SYGVKD. There are 15 residues in the CDR3. Here the CDR3 DNA reads TGTGCCATCAACCCTAGCGGTGAATCCTACAATGAGCAGTTCTTC. It encodes CAINPSGESYNEQFF.

This clonotype has only a few counts. CDR3 sequence reads: CASSPRQSPDTQYF. The CDR3 bases are TGTGCCAGCAGTCCTCGACAGAGTCCAGATACGCAGTATTTT. This chain links TRBV28 with TRBJ2-3; possible D gene TRBD1, 5 bases. From germline, CDR1 is MDHEN and CDR2 SYDVKM. CDR3 length: 14 residues. V lost 5 bases, J lost 4 bases, and 13 bases lay in between.

The chain combines TRBV20-1 with TRBJ2-5; TRBD2 matches 13 bases. V was pared by 0 bases and J by 4 bases, with 5 bases of the junction left unmatched. Germline V CDR1 and CDR2: DFQATT, SNEGSKA (reference sequence). This CDR3 has 16 amino acids. This CDR3 is CSARDPGLAGRETQYF. For the CDR3, the DNA is TGCAGTGCTAGAGACCCGGGACTAGCGGGGAGAGAGACCCAGTACTTC.

This chain links TRBV2 with TRBJ2-7; D not resolved. Germline V gene sequence: CDR1 SNHLY, CDR2 FYNNEI. The CDR3 extends over 10 amino acids. V lost 4 bases, J lost 7 bases, and 5 bases lay in between. The CDR3 bases are TGTGCCAGCAGTGTTGATGAGCAGTACTTC. This translates into CASSVDEQYF. The whole variable domain, filled in from reference TRBV2 and TRBJ2-7, reads EPEVTQTPSHQVTQMGQEVILRCVPISNHLYFYWYRQILGQKVEFLVSFYNNEISEKSEIFDDQFSVERPDGSNFTLKIRSTKLEDSAMYFCASSVDEQYFGPGTRLTVT.

V is TRBV5-1 and J is TRBJ2-7, with D unresolved. This CDR3 has 11 amino acids. Trimming took off 5 bases at V and 5 bases at J, with 8 bases between the two ends. Germline CDR1 and CDR2: SGHRS and YFSETQ. In DNA form, the CDR3 reads TGCGCCAGCAGAGGGATCCACGAGCAGTACTTC. It specifies CASRGIHEQYF. Full variable domain (remainder filled in from reference TRBV5-1 and TRBJ2-7): KAGVTQTPRYLIKTRGQQVTLSCSPISGHRSVSWYQQTPGQGLQFLFEYFSETQRNKGNFPGRFSGRQFSNSRSEMNVSTLELGDSALYLCASRGIHEQYFGPGTRLTVT.

V gene TRBV5-1 combines with J gene TRBJ1-1; D uncertain. The V gene lost 0 bases and the J gene lost 1 base, with 10 bases spanning the gap. This CDR3 comprises 15 residues. CDR1 and CDR2 (germline): SGHRS, YFSETQ. CDR3 sequence reads: CASSLGPEGNTEAFF. The DNA of the CDR3 is TGCGCCAGCAGCTTGGGCCCAGAGGGGAACACTGAAGCTTTCTTT.

As to this clonotype: The junction differs from germline at one of its ends, possibly a read error. J is TRBJ1-2 and V is TRBV7-9, with D possibly matching TRBD1 (6 bases). CDR3 length: 14 residues. Germline CDR1 SEHNR, CDR2 FQNEAQ (reference sequence). The CDR3 DNA follows: TGTGCCAGCAGCTTCTCTCGAGGGGGGGTCGGCTACACCTTT. Amino acids: CASSFSRGGVGYTF.

This clonotype came up a few times. The chain has TRBV27 and TRBJ1-5; D unresolved. This CDR3 spans 14 amino acids. Trimming shortened V by 6 bases and J by 5 bases, and 14 bases separated the two germline ends. Germline V CDR1 and CDR2: MNHEY, SMNVEV (reference sequence). The CDR3: CASSPLSWDQPQHF. The CDR3 coding sequence is TGTGCCAGCAGCCCGCTTTCTTGGGATCAGCCCCAGCATTTT.

This clonotype was recorded a few times. The rearrangement uses TRBV7-6 and TRBJ2-3; no clear D gene. CDR3 size: 15 residues. Trimming removed 5 bases from V and 0 bases from J, with 12 bases in between. Germline values: CDR1 SGHVS, CDR2 FNYEAQ. The CDR3 sequence: CASSPRLSSTDTQYF. The CDR3 nucleotides read TGTGCCAGCAGCCCCCGACTTTCCAGCACAGATACGCAGTATTTT.

This rearrangement joins TRBV27 to TRBJ1-5; a weak D match, TRBD1 (5 bases). Germline values: CDR1 MNHEY, CDR2 SMNVEV (reference sequence). Between the trimmed V and J ends, which lost 5 bases and 5 bases, there was a span of 10 bases. This CDR3 region has 13 residues. The CDR3 DNA reads as TGTGCCAGCAGTAAGGGACGGGATCAGCCCCAGCATTTT. This translates into CASSKGRDQPQHF.

This clonotype was observed a few times. This chain uses TRBV6-6 with TRBJ1-1; D is uncertain. Germline CDR1 is MNHNY and CDR2 is SVGAGI (reference sequence). V was trimmed by 0 bases and J by 7 bases, leaving 12 bases between them. The CDR3 runs 14 residues. The DNA for the CDR3 is TGTGCCAGCAGTTACTCGAAGTATCAGAGTGAAGCTTTCTTT. It specifies CASSYSKYQSEAFF.

This clonotype was seen only a few times. The chain links TRBV7-9 to TRBJ1-1; 9 nucleotides line up with TRBD1. V was pared by 3 bases and J by 1 base, with 12 bases of the junction left unmatched. The CDR3 extends over 18 amino acids. Germline CDR1 is SEHNR and CDR2 is FQNEAQ (reference sequence). The CDR3 nucleotides read TGTGCCAGCAGCTTGTGGAGGACAGGGGCGAAGTGGAACACTGAAGCTTTCTTT. This translates into CASSLWRTGAKWNTEAFF.

This clonotype was detected ten times or more. The V call is TRBV6-2 or TRBV6-3, the J call TRBJ1-1, with D unclear. V lost 1 base, J lost 1 base, and 4 bases lay in between. CDR1 MNHEY and CDR2 SVGEGT come from the germline V gene. This CDR3 has 13 amino acids. CDR3 coding DNA: TGTGCCAGCAGTTACTTGGAGAACACTGAAGCTTTCTTT. Translation: CASSYLENTEAFF.

The chain uses TRBV7-8 and TRBJ1-2; a weak D match, TRBD1 (5 bases). This CDR3 region has 14 residues. CDR1 is SGHVS, CDR2 FQNEAQ, per germline. V lost 1 base and J 8 bases, leaving 14 bases between the germline ends. This CDR3 reads CASSLGAGIGGYTF. As DNA, the CDR3 is TGTGCCAGCAGCTTAGGGGCAGGGATAGGGGGCTACACCTTC.

CDR3 sequence reads: CASSFWDSYGYTF. CDR3 sequence (DNA): TGTGCCAGCAGTTTCTGGGACAGCTATGGCTACACCTTC. This sequence joins TRBV12-3 or TRBV12-4 and TRBJ1-2; TRBD1 matches 7 bases. Trimming cost V 3 bases and J 4 bases; bases outside gene matches: 2. The CDR3 length is 13 residues.

The gene calls are TRBV12-3 or TRBV12-4 and TRBJ2-1; TRBD2 might be the D (5 bases). V lost 5 bases to trimming and J lost 5 bases, with 22 bases between them. This CDR3 comprises 17 residues. In DNA, the CDR3 is TGTGCCAGCAGTCGAATTTCAGTCGGGATTCGACACAATGAGCAGTTCTTC. It translates to CASSRISVGIRHNEQFF.

Ten or more counts support this clonotype. V is TRBV11-2 and J is TRBJ2-1; D not certain. The CDR3 runs 17 residues. V shed 3 bases and J shed 0 bases, with 15 bases lying between them. Germline loops: CDR1 SGHAT, CDR2 FQNNGV. Here the CDR3 reads CASSFWTRSSSYNEQFF. Written as DNA, the CDR3 is TGTGCCAGCAGCTTTTGGACGAGGAGCAGCTCCTACAATGAGCAGTTCTTC.